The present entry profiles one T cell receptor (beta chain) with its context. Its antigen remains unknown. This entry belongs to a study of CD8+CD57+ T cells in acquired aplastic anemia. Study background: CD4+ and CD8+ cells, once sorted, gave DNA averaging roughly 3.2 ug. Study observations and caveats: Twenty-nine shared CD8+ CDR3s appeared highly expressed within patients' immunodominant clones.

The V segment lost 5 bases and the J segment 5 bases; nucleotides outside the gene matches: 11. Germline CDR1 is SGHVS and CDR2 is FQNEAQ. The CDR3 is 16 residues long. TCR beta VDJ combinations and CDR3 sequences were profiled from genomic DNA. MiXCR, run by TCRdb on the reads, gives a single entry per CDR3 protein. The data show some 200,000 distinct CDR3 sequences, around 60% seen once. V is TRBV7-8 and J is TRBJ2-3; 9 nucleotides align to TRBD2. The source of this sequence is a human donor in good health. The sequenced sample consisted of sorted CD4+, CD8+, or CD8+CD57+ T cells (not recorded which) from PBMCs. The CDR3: CASSPEGSSGKDTQYF. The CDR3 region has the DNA TGTGCCAGCAGCCCAGAGGGGTCTAGCGGGAAAGATACGCAGTATTTT.